This TCR beta chain was captured by sequencing in a study of shared clonotypes between healthy human individuals (dated by TCRdb to about 2020). A note on the overall study: Two women and three men aged 18 to 49 years were included in the cohort. For each donor, three plates each were used for CD4 naive and CD4 memory, two plates were used for CD8 naive, and one plate was used for CD8 memory. To estimate repertoire size and how much clonotypes are shared between individuals, the study performed deep sequencing of blood TCR repertoires from 4 to 6 healthy adults. Libraries were prepared and TCR repertoires were sequenced by different laboratories using diverse techniques, in order to increase sequencing depth and limit assay-specific biases. Per donor, leukapheresis produced somewhere between about 0.9 and 9.5 billion PBMCs.

Deletion took 1 base off V and 4 bases off J, with a span of 16 bases between the germline ends. The CDR3 covers 17 residues, taking in both the cysteine and the phenylalanine. The only DNA kept is the CDR3, 51 bases in frame from the first base. According to the germline V gene, CDR1 reads MDHEN and CDR2 reads SYDVKM. Using the deep immunoSEQ assay, multiplex PCR amplified TCR CDR3 regions from genomic DNA. For each cell subset, the extracted genomic DNA was distributed evenly across all wells of several immunoSEQ 96-well plates, and each plate served as one replicate. For sorted subsets, 200 to 250 ng of genomic DNA, equivalent to around 30,000 T cell genomes, went into each replicate PCR. The purified libraries were quantified using a Qubit 3.0 fluorometer, sized with a Bioanalyzer 2100, and then quantified again using the KAPA Library Quantification kit. A separate single-read 150-cycle Illumina NextSeq 550 flow cell was used to sequence each immunoSEQ 96-well plate. Per the original workflow: Because the immunoSEQ output held only junctional sequences and lacked quality scores, the filtering could not match the filtering applied to full-length reads. To assign V/J genes and CDR3, sequences were annotated using PyIR, a Python wrapper for IgBLAST v1.9, with IMGT germline references. Reads with weak V/J assignments (E-value above 1e-6), missing CDR3, stop codons, out-of-frame junctions, or ambiguous translated residues were removed. V3J clonotypes were defined by identical inferred V gene, J gene, and CDR3 amino acid sequence. To compute the percentage overlap between repertoires, the number of shared unique clonotypes was divided by the size of the smaller repertoire. Three approaches were used to assess repertoire richness: RTK rarefaction, the Chao1 estimator, and Recon v2.1 estimates of unobserved clonotypes. For all TCRbeta clonotypes obtained by the gDNA method from four donors, generation probabilities were computed with OLGA. In its TCRdb copy, this immuneACCESS table keeps in-frame sequences only and misses some clones. Where compared with another copy, unresolved V genes explain less than half of these, and the others have no known cause. V and J calls and clone size are copied from that table; D and trimming were computed from the DNA. The sample yields more than 1,200,000 clones; approximately 98.5% were counted once. About 0.4% of the sample is held by the ten biggest clonotypes.

This clone appeared a single time. It has no known antigen specificity. Base qualities were left out, and no much larger clone turns up one base away. Points the paper makes about the study in general: When a handful of donors were compared, the shared fraction of clonotypes was around 5% for naive CD4, about 4% for naive CD8, 2.3% for memory CD4, and around 0.4% for memory CD8. Naive subsets generally had larger estimated clonotype richness than memory subsets did. Based on pairwise subsampling, the degree of clonotype sharing among donors was expected to be affected by sequencing depth. The genetic and exposure-history diversity represented was limited by the small number of donors. Sampling was limited to blood, and TCR repertoires in tissue likely differ from TCR repertoires in blood. Even with the large sequencing depth, rarefaction of the sorted-subset datasets indicated that sequencing was incomplete. Compared with non-shared clonotypes, clonotypes shared by all four sorted-subset donors had higher generation probabilities.

The donors were healthy, HIV-negative adults with no recently reported acute infections or vaccinations. Every donor was a Caucasian adult living in Nashville, Tennessee, USA. Magnetic negative selection was used to enrich CD4+ T cells, after which naive cells were positively selected on CD45RA and the negative fraction became the memory subset. Blood was collected by leukapheresis, and PBMCs were isolated by Ficoll-Histopaque density gradient centrifugation and then cryopreserved in liquid nitrogen vapor phase. Analytical flow cytometry was used to check the purity and quantity of each magnetically sorted T cell population. Each sorted fraction had its genomic DNA isolated and then quantified by UV absorbance on a Nanodrop 2000c.

Sequenced: naive CD4+ T cells sorted from blood. What the cell subset or site label conveys for this sample: CD45RA+ positively selected. Recombination linked TRBV28 to TRBJ2-2; TRBD2 is a weak D gene call, 5 bases matching. This clonotype was sampled from a man aged 25 to 45 in good health. The CDR3 in this case is CASSLYRGYPPTGELFF. At the DNA level, the sequence is TGTGCCAGCAGTTTATATCGAGGGTATCCACCCACCGGGGAGCTGTTTTTT.